This T cell receptor beta chain derives from a study of cytomegalovirus exposure and HLA in healthy donors. Findings and caveats of the study: TCR beta chains numbering approximately 150 were designated cytomegalovirus-associated.

CDR3 length equals 14 residues. From germline, CDR1 is SGHTA and CDR2 FQGNSA. After removal of 2 bases from V and 5 bases from J, the junction contained 4 bases not matched to a gene. PCR involved 60 Vbeta and 13 Jbeta primers. Assay used: immunoSEQ multiplex PCR; TCRdb lists only in-frame clones, some missing. The table lists 65,000 to 80,000 clones, over 65% of them singletons, with roughly 9% in the top ten. To note about this clone: As yet, its antigen is unknown.

The sample taken for sequencing was PBMCs. The gene calls are TRBV7-2 and TRBJ1-1; 8 bases are shared with TRBD1. The TCR comes from a man aged 35 to 55 in good health and CMV-seropositive. CDR3 bases: TGTGCCAGCAGCTTAACACAGGGGGGGACTGAAGCTTTCTTT. Protein: CASSLTQGGTEAFF.